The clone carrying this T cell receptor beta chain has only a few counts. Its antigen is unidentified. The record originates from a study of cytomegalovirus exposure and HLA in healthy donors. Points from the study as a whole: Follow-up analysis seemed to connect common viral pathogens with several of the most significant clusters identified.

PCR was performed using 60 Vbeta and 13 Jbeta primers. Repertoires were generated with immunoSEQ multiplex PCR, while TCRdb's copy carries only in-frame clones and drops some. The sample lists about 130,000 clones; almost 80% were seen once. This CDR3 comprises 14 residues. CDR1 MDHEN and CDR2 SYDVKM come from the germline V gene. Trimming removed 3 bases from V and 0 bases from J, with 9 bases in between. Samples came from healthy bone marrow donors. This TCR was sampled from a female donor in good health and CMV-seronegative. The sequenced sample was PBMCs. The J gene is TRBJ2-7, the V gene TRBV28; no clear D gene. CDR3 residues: CASSLVSSSYEQYF. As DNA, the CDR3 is TGTGCCAGCAGTTTGGTGTCCAGCTCCTACGAGCAGTACTTC. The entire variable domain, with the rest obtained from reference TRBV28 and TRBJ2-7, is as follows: DVKVTQSSRYLVKRTGEKVFLECVQDMDHENMFWYRQDPGLGLRLIYFSYDVKMKEKGDIPEGYSVSREKKERFSLILESASTNQTSMYLCASSLVSSSYEQYFGPGTRLTVT.